This is a list of T cell receptor beta chains from one sample in a study of control samples from healthy donors and cancer patients. Sequenced by immunoSEQ multiplex PCR; TCRdb stores in-frame clones only, minus some. This sample has approximately 220,000 clones, with just under 95% found just once. The sample taken for sequencing was blood. The source is a man between 45 and 60 years old in good health. Both conserved end residues are trimmed from each CDR3.

v_call	j_call	cdr3_aa
TRBV6-5	TRBJ1-5	ASRHTDRGQPQH
TRBV2	TRBJ1-1	ASSAQGQGHTEAF
TRBV6-4	TRBJ2-3	ASSDSLGDTQY
TRBV7-2	TRBJ1-2	ASSIGQGRGYT
TRBV13	TRBJ1-1	ASSLRQQGKEAF
TRBV11-1	TRBJ2-3	ASSLAGTGNTDTQY
TRBV18	TRBJ1-5	ASSPPQGGQPQH
TRBV7-8	TRBJ2-5	ASSLGQHQETQY
TRBV2	TRBJ2-3	ASSDTVYSTDTQY
TRBV28	TRBJ2-7	ASSGRDRGRDEQY
TRBV7-6	TRBJ2-5	ASSSQRGYETQY
TRBV3-1/TRBV3-2	TRBJ2-2	ASSYSGTTPGELF
TRBV9	TRBJ2-2	ASSDRANTGELF
TRBV21-1	TRBJ1-6	ASSKVREGSGSPLH
TRBV30	TRBJ2-7	AWSVTGGAGEQY
TRBV5-1	TRBJ2-5	ASSLRQGEETQY
TRBV28	TRBJ1-5	ASSSGTGTLPQH
TRBV2	TRBJ1-5	ASSEQGSNQPQH